Reported below is one TCR beta chain. Its cognate antigen is unknown. The data stem from a study of OX40 agonist ivuxolimab in advanced cancers. Study context: With ivuxolimab, an agonistic anti-OX40 (CD134) antibody, patients were treated. Among those enrolled, mean age was 60 years (range 23 to 79) and 82.7% were male. Of the participants, about 40% had some prior anti-PD-1, anti-PD-L1 or anti-CTLA-4 therapy, which was allowed.

Study results and limitations: Expanded clones were, on average, more numerous among CD8+ T cells than CD4+.

V lost 6 bases to trimming and J lost 5 bases, with 13 bases between them. Germline V gene sequence: CDR1 ENHRY, CDR2 SYGVKD. There are 13 residues in the CDR3. Sequencing used immunoSEQ multiplex PCR; TCRdb keeps in-frame clones, though not all of them. Altogether 45,000 to 65,000 clones are present, 70% to 90% being singletons, with the ten largest covering 11%. Sequencing was performed on CD4+ or CD8+ T cells sorted from blood, taken in a trial of the OX40 agonist ivuxolimab. This clonotype was obtained from an adult with an advanced solid tumor such as melanoma, head and neck, liver or kidney cancer. V usage is TRBV10-3 and J usage is TRBJ1-1, with D uncertain. CDR3 sequence: CAIRGLGETEAFF. The DNA of the CDR3 is TGTGCCATCAGGGGCCTGGGTGAGACTGAAGCTTTCTTT.